These 4 T cell receptor beta chains originate from one sample sequenced in a study of Graves' ophthalmopathy and Graves' hyperthyroidism. RNA transcripts yielded amplified TCR beta CDR3 regions. HTBI-primed RT-PCR formed the first round, and a multiplex PCR formed the second. In TCRdb, the multiplex PCR reads were re-called with MiXCR into one record per CDR3 protein. Of about 210,000 distinct CDR3 sequences listed, around 28% are singletons. The sequenced sample consisted of peripheral blood. The receptors derive from a man in his fifties with Graves' ophthalmopathy.

There are many counts of this clonotype. The J gene is TRBJ2-5, the V gene TRBV4-1, with D hard to call. Deletions cut 1 base from V and 5 bases from J, with 8 bases between. The germline CDR1 and CDR2 sequences are MGHRA and YSYEKL. CDR3 length: 13 amino acids. The CDR3 sequence: CASSQVVKETQYF. The CDR3 DNA is TGCGCCAGCAGCCAAGTGGTCAAGGAGACCCAGTACTTC.

This clonotype turned up a few times. V usage is TRBV28 and J usage is TRBJ2-4; D not resolved. Germline V lookup: CDR1 MDHEN, CDR2 SYDVKM. Trimming left V 2 bases short and J 0 bases short, with 8 bases between. This CDR3 contains 15 residues. The CDR3, as DNA: TGTGCCAGCAGTTTAGGAGTACCAGCCAAAAACATTCAGTACTTC. Amino acids: CASSLGVPAKNIQYF.

This clonotype was counted many times. The chain couples TRBV28 to TRBJ1-5, with D perhaps matching TRBD1 (6 bases). The CDR3 extends over 12 amino acids. Germline assignment: CDR1 MDHEN and CDR2 SYDVKM. V gave up 10 bases and J gave up 5 bases, with 12 bases separating them. The CDR3 region is CAIGQGYQPQHF. In nucleotides, the CDR3 is TGTGCCATTGGGCAGGGGTATCAGCCCCAGCATTTT.

In this sample, this clonotype turned up many times. This chain joins TRBV3-1 and TRBJ1-1; no reliable D call. V lost 8 bases and J lost 2, with 12 bases in between. The germline CDR1 and CDR2 sequences are LGHDT and YNNKEL (reference sequence). The CDR3 spans 13 residues. The CDR3: CASALGENTEAFF. CDR3 bases: TGTGCCAGCGCCCTGGGAGAAAACACTGAAGCTTTCTTT.